A single T cell receptor (beta chain) is shown here with its context. This sample stems from a study of blood T cell repertoires in COVID-19. Here immunoSEQ multiplex PCR was the method, and the copy in TCRdb shows in-frame clones only, minus some. The sample consists of 88,000 or so clones, over 85% of them appearing once. The TCR originated in a man aged 50-59 years with acute or convalescent COVID-19. Sequencing was performed on peripheral blood.

The CDR3 region has the DNA TGCGCCAGCAGCCAGGGCATTGGACTAGACCAAGAGACCCAGTACTTC. Translation gives CASSQGIGLDQETQYF. The chain carries TRBV4-3 and TRBJ2-5; 7 bases line up with TRBD2. There are 16 residues in the CDR3. The germline gives CDR1 LGHNA, CDR2 YSLEER. Unmatched junction bases numbered 7, after V lost 3 bases and J lost 0 bases.